The present T cell receptor beta chain was sequenced within a study of T cell responses to AZD1222 COVID-19 vaccine. Study observations and caveats: White British ancestry dominated among donors, who included more females, and clonal diversity was possibly underestimated. Regions 160-218 and 743-854 dominated among vaccine-associated CD4 TCRs spanning spike.

A word on this clone: Its antigen is undetermined.

The method was immunoSEQ multiplex PCR; TCRdb's version includes in-frame clones alone and lacks a portion of them. This sample yields 95,000 to 150,000 clones, of which 87% are seen a single time; roughly 2.7% belongs to the top ten. V lost 1 base and J 2 bases, leaving 5 bases between the germline ends. The length of the CDR3 is 13 residues. Germline lookup yields CDR1 KGHSH and CDR2 LQKENI. The sample was peripheral blood, taken 28 days after the second AZD1222 dose. This chain joins TRBV18 and TRBJ1-1; D gene unclear. This TCR came from an adult who received the AZD1222 COVID-19 vaccine. CDR3 protein: CASSPLINTEAFF. Written as DNA, the CDR3 is TGTGCCAGCTCACCACTGATCAACACTGAAGCTTTCTTT.